These 19 T cell receptor beta chains were sequenced from one sample in a study of CD8+ T cells in alopecia areata. RNA was extracted and reverse transcribed into cDNA as the sequencing template. This table comes from immunoSEQ multiplex PCR, and its TCRdb copy is limited to in-frame clones, with some not included. In the table there are about 140,000 clones, about 54% of which are singletons. Sequenced material: CD4+ T cells sorted from blood. These TCRs come from a human donor in good health.

The table lists this clone with a count of one. The chain recombines TRBV14 with TRBJ2-7; 7 nucleotides align to TRBD2. The CDR3 has 14 residues. The J segment lost 4 bases and the V segment lost 4 bases, leaving 7 bases of the junction unmatched. The germline gives CDR1 SGHDN, CDR2 FVKESK. Here the CDR3 DNA reads TGTGCCAGCAGCCTCACTAGCGACAAATACGAGCAGTACTTC. Residues: CASSLTSDKYEQYF.

The rearrangement joins TRBV9 to TRBJ2-7; tentatively, D is TRBD1 (5 bases). Per germline, CDR1 SGDLS and CDR2 YYNGEE. This CDR3 comprises 13 residues. The V gene lost 4 bases and the J gene lost 1 base, with 9 bases spanning the gap. The CDR3 coding sequence is TGTGCCAGCAGCCCAGGGCCTTCCTACGAGCAGTACTTC. The encoded protein is CASSPGPSYEQYF.

The CDR3 bases are TGTGCCAGCAGCGGTGGACTACCTAACACTGAAGCTTTCTTT. It encodes CASSGGLPNTEAFF. The chain has TRBV9 and TRBJ1-1; D remains ambiguous. The V and J ends lost 3 bases and 2 bases respectively, with 11 bases between them. The CDR3 runs to 14 residues. Germline V lookup: CDR1 SGDLS, CDR2 YYNGEE. The variable domain in full, with the rest retrieved from reference TRBV9 and TRBJ1-1, is DSGVTQTPKHLITATGQRVTLRCSPRSGDLSVYWYQQSLDQGLQFLIQYYNGEERAKGNILERFSAQQFPDLHSELNLSSLELGDSALYFCASSGGLPNTEAFFGQGTRLTVV.

This chain links TRBV28 with TRBJ2-7; perhaps TRBD1 as D (6 bases). Trimming shortened V by 1 base and J by 4 bases, and 11 bases separated the two germline ends. The CDR3 covers 14 residues. CDR1 and CDR2 from the germline V gene are MDHEN and SYDVKM. The CDR3 bases are TGTGCCAGCAGTTTATACGGGACAACTTACGAGCAGTACTTC. Translated, it gives CASSLYGTTYEQYF. Supplemented by reference TRBV28 and TRBJ2-7, the full variable domain reads DVKVTQSSRYLVKRTGEKVFLECVQDMDHENMFWYRQDPGLGLRLIYFSYDVKMKEKGDIPEGYSVSREKKERFSLILESASTNQTSMYLCASSLYGTTYEQYFGPGTRLTVT.

The rearrangement links TRBV4-2 to TRBJ2-1, with TRBD2 identical over 7 bases. Germline V CDR1 and CDR2: LGHNA, YNFKEQ. V gave up 7 bases and J gave up 4 bases; unmatched junction bases: 13. CDR3 size: 16 residues. The CDR3 DNA sequence: TGTGCCAGCACCCAGCAGGGCGGGAGTCGGTACAATGAGCAGTTCTTC. It yields the protein CASTQQGGSRYNEQFF.

The chain is built from TRBV29-1 and TRBJ2-1; 9 nucleotides align to TRBD2. The CDR3 is made up of 14 amino acids. Germline V gives CDR1 SQVTM, CDR2 ANQGSEA. The V gene end was trimmed by 3 bases and the J gene end by 10 bases; junction bases not matched to a gene: 10. The CDR3 protein is CSVDILAGTSEQFF. CDR3 in DNA: TGCAGCGTTGACATTCTAGCGGGAACCAGCGAGCAGTTCTTC.

This clone showed up just a few times. V gene TRBV10-3 combines with J gene TRBJ2-2; D call uncertain. V shed 2 bases and J shed 2 bases, with 9 bases lying between them. The CDR3 sequence is 15 residues long. CDR1 and CDR2 from the germline V gene are ENHRY and SYGVKD. CDR3 in DNA: TGTGCCATCAGTGAGGAAACGCCTAACACCGGGGAGCTGTTTTTT. Translated: CAISEETPNTGELFF.

This clone was picked up one time. V is TRBV5-4 and J is TRBJ1-5, with D unclear. The CDR3 has 14 amino acids. V lost 1 base, J lost 7 bases, and 12 bases lay in between. In germline, CDR1 is SGHNT, CDR2 YYREEE (reference sequence). This CDR3 is CASSLLTARQPQHF. The CDR3 nucleotides read TGTGCCAGCAGCTTGCTCACAGCACGGCAGCCCCAGCATTTT.

The chain uses TRBV2 and TRBJ2-7; D may be TRBD1 (7 bases). Trimming shortened V by 6 bases and J by 5 bases, and 17 bases separated the two germline ends. The CDR3 has 14 residues. CDR1 is SNHLY, CDR2 FYNNEI, per germline. DNA for the CDR3: TGTGCCAGCAGCCCCTATCAGGGGGAGGACGAGCAGTACTTC. Amino acids: CASSPYQGEDEQYF.

The J gene is TRBJ2-7, the V gene TRBV29-1; no firm D call. The length of the CDR3 is 12 residues. Trimming removed 0 bases at V and 5 bases at J, with 8 bases between. Germline-derived CDR1 and CDR2 are SQVTM and ANQGSEA. CDR3 bases: TGCAGCGTTGAAGATATGCTCCACGAGCAGTACTTC. As protein: CSVEDMLHEQYF.

The chain couples TRBV9 to TRBJ1-2, with 7 bases matching TRBD1. The CDR3 is 14 amino acids. The J segment lost 7 bases and the V segment lost 3 bases, leaving 9 bases of the junction unmatched. Germline CDR1 SGDLS, CDR2 YYNGEE. The CDR3 nucleotides are TGTGCCAGCAGCGACCGGGACAGTATTGGTGGCTACACCTTC. It yields the protein CASSDRDSIGGYTF.

The sample holds a few counts of this clone. CDR3 nucleotide sequence: TGTGCCAGCAGTCACAGGGGGCAGGGAGATACGCAGTATTTT. Translation: CASSHRGQGDTQYF. The J gene is TRBJ2-3, the V gene TRBV6-1, with 9 bases matching TRBD1. Per germline, CDR1 MNHNS and CDR2 SASEGT. This CDR3 spans 14 amino acids. Trimming removed 5 bases from V and 5 bases from J; junction bases left unmatched: 5.

This clone was observed a single time. V and J are TRBV27 and TRBJ2-5; 8 positions agree with TRBD2. The J segment lost 3 bases and the V segment lost 3 bases, leaving 6 bases of the junction unmatched. CDR3 length: 15 amino acids. The germline V gene has CDR1 MNHEY and CDR2 SMNVEV (reference sequence). CDR3 bases: TGTGCCAGCAGTTTTTCCGGGACTAGAAAAGAGACCCAGTACTTC. Translation gives CASSFSGTRKETQYF.

The chain combines TRBV5-1 with TRBJ2-5; D is unresolved. In germline, CDR1 is SGHRS, CDR2 YFSETQ. The CDR3 has 11 residues. Trimming took off 2 bases at V and 6 bases at J, with 5 bases between the two ends. The DNA for the CDR3 is TGCGCCAGCAGCTTCGCCAAGACCCAGTACTTC. Its translation: CASSFAKTQYF.

This clone was recorded a few times. This chain uses TRBV4-1 with TRBJ2-2; the D gene is possibly TRBD2 (6 bases). Germline assignment: CDR1 MGHRA and CDR2 YSYEKL. CDR3 length equals 17 residues. V lost 1 base, J lost 5 bases, and 17 bases lay in between. The CDR3 nucleotides are TGCGCCAGCAGCCAAGTCGCTAGGGGACTTCGGACCGGGGAGCTGTTTTTT. Protein product: CASSQVARGLRTGELFF.

V is TRBV4-1 and J is TRBJ2-2, with a tentative D call TRBD2 (5 bases). Germline V lookup: CDR1 MGHRA, CDR2 YSYEKL. This CDR3 comprises 15 residues. Trimming took off 0 bases at V and 4 bases at J, with 9 bases between the two ends. The CDR3 DNA reads TGCGCCAGCAGCCAAGATTACGGAGGCACCGGGGAGCTGTTTTTT. It yields the protein CASSQDYGGTGELFF.

V and J are TRBV5-4 and TRBJ2-1; 8 nucleotides match TRBD1. CDR1 SGHNT and CDR2 YYREEE come from the germline V gene (reference sequence). The CDR3 contains 15 residues. V shed 1 base and J 0 bases; nucleotides not matched to a gene: 0. The CDR3 is CASSLTGGSYNEQFF. DNA for the CDR3: TGTGCCAGCAGCTTGACAGGGGGCTCCTACAATGAGCAGTTCTTC.

The chain employs TRBV30 and TRBJ1-2; TRBD1 might be the D (5 bases). Trimming took off 0 bases at V and 7 bases at J, with 15 bases between the two ends. The CDR3 is 14 residues long. Germline lookup yields CDR1 GTSNPN and CDR2 SVGIG (reference sequence). The CDR3 spells CAWSVPGPRGGYTF. CDR3 bases: TGTGCCTGGAGTGTACCGGGACCTCGTGGTGGCTACACCTTC.

This clone was found a few times. The rearrangement links TRBV2 to TRBJ1-2, with D possibly matching TRBD1 (6 bases). From germline, CDR1 is SNHLY and CDR2 FYNNEI. The CDR3 sequence is 11 residues long. Trimming stripped 9 bases from V and 5 bases from J, with 10 bases between. The CDR3 spells CASGGQYGYTF. CDR3 bases: TGTGCCAGTGGGGGGCAATATGGCTACACCTTC. Filled out from reference TRBV2 and TRBJ1-2, the complete variable domain reads EPEVTQTPSHQVTQMGQEVILRCVPISNHLYFYWYRQILGQKVEFLVSFYNNEISEKSEIFDDQFSVERPDGSNFTLKIRSTKLEDSAMYFCASGGQYGYTFGSGTRLTVV.